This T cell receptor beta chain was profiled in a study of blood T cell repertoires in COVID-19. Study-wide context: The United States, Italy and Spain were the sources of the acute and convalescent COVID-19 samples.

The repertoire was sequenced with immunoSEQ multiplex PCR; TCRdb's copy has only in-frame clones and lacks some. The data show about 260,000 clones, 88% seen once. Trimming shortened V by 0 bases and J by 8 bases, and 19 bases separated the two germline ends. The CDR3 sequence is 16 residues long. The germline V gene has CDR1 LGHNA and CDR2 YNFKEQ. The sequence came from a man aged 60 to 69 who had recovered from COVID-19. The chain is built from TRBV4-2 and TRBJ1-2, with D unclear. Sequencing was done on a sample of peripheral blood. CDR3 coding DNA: TGTGCCAGCAGCCAAGATTTCGGCGGGCCGGCCATGGGCTACACCTTC. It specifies CASSQDFGGPAMGYTF.